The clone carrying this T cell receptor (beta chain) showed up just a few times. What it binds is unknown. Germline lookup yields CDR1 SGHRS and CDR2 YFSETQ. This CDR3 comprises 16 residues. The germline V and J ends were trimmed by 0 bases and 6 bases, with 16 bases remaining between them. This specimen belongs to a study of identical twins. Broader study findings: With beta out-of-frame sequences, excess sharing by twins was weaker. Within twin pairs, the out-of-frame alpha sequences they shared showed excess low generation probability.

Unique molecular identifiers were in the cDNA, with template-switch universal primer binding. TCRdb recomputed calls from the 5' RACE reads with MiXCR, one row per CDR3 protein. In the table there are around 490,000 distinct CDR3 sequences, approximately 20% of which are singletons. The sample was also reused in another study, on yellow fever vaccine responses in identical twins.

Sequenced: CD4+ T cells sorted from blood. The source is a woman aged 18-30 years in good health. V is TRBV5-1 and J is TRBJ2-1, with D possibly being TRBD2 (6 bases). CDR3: CASSLAGGLSLNEQFF. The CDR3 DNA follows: TGCGCCAGCAGCTTGGCTGGTGGACTATCGCTCAATGAGCAGTTCTTC. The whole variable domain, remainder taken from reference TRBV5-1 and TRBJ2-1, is KAGVTQTPRYLIKTRGQQVTLSCSPISGHRSVSWYQQTPGQGLQFLFEYFSETQRNKGNFPGRFSGRQFSNSRSEMNVSTLELGDSALYLCASSLAGGLSLNEQFFGPGTRLTVL.